A selection of T cell receptor beta chains follows, all from one sample in a study of CD8 T cells in Susac syndrome. MiXCR, applied by TCRdb to the immunoSEQ multiplex PCR reads, yields one record per CDR3 protein. The repertoire holds around 150,000 distinct CDR3 sequences, with approximately 95% as singletons. The sequenced sample was CD8+ T cells from PBMCs. These receptors were obtained from a human donor in good health. Each CDR3 is given with its conserved first and last residue. A D gene is named only where the DNA matches it firmly. Not all rows give a size; the values are once, few, many and, for expanded clones, a class.

d_gene,v_gene,j_gene,abundance,CDR3aa,CDR3nt
TRBD2,TRBV4-3,TRBJ2-1,NA,CASSLALADDNEQFF,TGCGCCAGCAGCCTAGCACTAGCGGATGACAATGAGCAGTTCTTC
NA,TRBV29-1,TRBJ1-2,NA,CSVDGSEADGYTF,TGCAGCGTTGATGGATCGGAGGCGGATGGCTACACCTTC
TRBD2,TRBV6-2/TRBV6-3,TRBJ2-1,NA,CASGAGGPYNEQFF,TGTGCCAGCGGAGCGGGAGGCCCCTACAATGAGCAGTTCTTC
TRBD2,TRBV28,TRBJ2-7,NA,CASSWALRTSGSGEQYF,TGTGCCAGCAGTTGGGCCCTCCGGACTAGCGGGAGCGGTGAGCAGTACTTC
NA,TRBV12-3/TRBV12-4,TRBJ2-1,NA,CASSLYRGGITGEQFF,TGTGCCAGCAGTTTATATCGAGGGGGTATAACGGGTGAGCAGTTCTTC
NA,TRBV7-9,TRBJ2-6,NA,CASSHGSLLSGANVLTF,TGTGCCAGCAGCCACGGCAGTCTTCTCTCTGGGGCCAACGTCCTGACTTTC
NA,TRBV7-9,TRBJ2-1,NA,CATSRGRNEQFF,TGTGCCACCTCACGGGGCCGTAATGAGCAGTTCTTC
NA,TRBV29-1,TRBJ2-7,NA,CSVKGGTVYEQYF,TGCAGCGTCAAAGGAGGGACGGTGTACGAGCAGTACTTC
TRBD1,TRBV27,TRBJ2-1,NA,CASSFPTGVNEQFF,TGTGCCAGCAGTTTCCCGACAGGGGTCAATGAGCAGTTCTTC
NA,TRBV30,TRBJ2-7,NA,CAWLQGFNEQYF,TGTGCCTGGTTACAGGGATTCAACGAGCAGTACTTC
TRBD1,TRBV4-3,TRBJ2-7,NA,CASSQGDRASYEQYF,TGCGCCAGCAGCCAGGGGGACAGGGCCTCCTACGAGCAGTACTTC
TRBD2,TRBV7-9,TRBJ2-7,NA,CASSIAGQSYEQYF,TGTGCCAGCAGTATAGCGGGGCAATCCTACGAGCAGTACTTC
NA,TRBV12-3/TRBV12-4,TRBJ2-5,NA,CASTQWLGMETQYF,TGTGCCAGCACCCAATGGTTGGGGATGGAGACCCAGTACTTC
NA,TRBV27,TRBJ2-7,NA,CASSFDRGSEQYF,TGTGCCAGCAGTTTCGATCGGGGTTCCGAGCAGTACTTC
NA,TRBV7-9,TRBJ2-5,NA,CATTSAGHSQETQYF,TGTGCCACTACCTCCGCGGGACACAGCCAAGAGACCCAGTACTTC
TRBD1,TRBV7-9,TRBJ1-4,NA,CASSSTGGYEKLFF,TGTGCCAGCAGCTCTACAGGGGGCTATGAAAAACTGTTTTTT
NA,TRBV19,TRBJ2-3,NA,CASSSQEGESTDTQYF,TGTGCCAGTAGTTCGCAGGAGGGGGAAAGCACAGATACGCAGTATTTT
NA,TRBV9,TRBJ2-1,NA,CASSKPSSYNEQFF,TGTGCCAGCAGCAAACCCTCCTCCTACAATGAGCAGTTCTTC
TRBD2,TRBV7-2,TRBJ2-7,once,CASSLLAGPSEQYF,TGTGCCAGCAGCTTATTAGCGGGACCCTCCGAGCAGTACTTC
NA,TRBV27,TRBJ2-7,NA,CASSPSDTYEQYF,TGTGCCAGCAGTCCTAGCGATACCTACGAGCAGTACTTC
TRBD2,TRBV4-1,TRBJ2-3,NA,CASSQDPSGTYTDTQYF,TGCGCCAGCAGCCAAGACCCCAGCGGGACTTACACAGATACGCAGTATTTT
NA,TRBV27,TRBJ1-1,NA,CASSLRPANTEAFF,TGTGCCAGCAGTTTACGGCCAGCGAACACTGAAGCTTTCTTT
NA,TRBV5-1,TRBJ2-7,NA,CASGVGLEGFQQYF,TGCGCCAGCGGGGTGGGTTTAGAAGGTTTCCAGCAGTACTTC
NA,TRBV7-9,TRBJ2-7,NA,CASSPSNYDEQYF,TGTGCCAGCAGCCCGAGCAACTACGACGAGCAGTACTTC
NA,TRBV28,TRBJ2-5,NA,CASSLREWETQYF,TGTGCCAGCAGTTTAAGGGAGTGGGAGACCCAGTACTTC
NA,TRBV29-1,TRBJ2-1,NA,CSAPTDRSNEQFF,TGCAGCGCCCCAACGGACAGAAGCAATGAGCAGTTCTTC
NA,TRBV20-1,TRBJ2-1,NA,CSARETPGQGMWYEQFF,TGCAGTGCTAGAGAAACACCCGGGCAAGGAATGTGGTATGAGCAGTTCTTC
NA,TRBV7-9,TRBJ2-1,NA,CASTPQGSEQFF,TGTGCCAGCACCCCTCAGGGAAGCGAGCAGTTCTTC
TRBD1,TRBV6-5,TRBJ2-1,NA,CATQGQVYNEQFF,TGTGCCACCCAGGGACAGGTTTACAATGAGCAGTTCTTC
NA,TRBV7-9,TRBJ2-5,NA,CASSSLDLQAGTQYF,TGTGCCAGCAGCTCCCTGGACCTCCAGGCGGGGACCCAGTACTTC
NA,TRBV6-2/TRBV6-3,TRBJ2-7,NA,CASTSSYEQYF,TGTGCCAGCACGAGCTCCTACGAGCAGTACTTC
NA,TRBV27,TRBJ2-7,NA,CASSLSPEHSYEQYF,TGTGCCAGCTCCCTATCCCCCGAACACTCCTACGAGCAGTACTTC
NA,TRBV29-1,TRBJ2-2,NA,CSVVVGSGELFF,TGCAGCGTTGTGGTGGGGTCCGGGGAGCTGTTTTTT
TRBD1,TRBV3-1,TRBJ2-7,NA,CASSLRQGAEQYF,TGTGCCAGCAGCCTACGACAGGGCGCCGAGCAGTACTTC
TRBD2,TRBV7-8,TRBJ2-1,NA,CASSALREVYNEQFF,TGTGCCAGCAGCGCCCTTCGGGAGGTCTACAATGAGCAGTTCTTC
NA,TRBV15,TRBJ2-7,NA,CATSSEGYEQYF,TGTGCCACCAGCAGTGAAGGGTACGAGCAGTACTTC
TRBD1,TRBV28,TRBJ2-1,once,CASNLDRGWDEQFF,TGTGCCAGCAACCTAGACAGGGGATGGGATGAGCAGTTCTTC
TRBD1,TRBV5-6,TRBJ1-1,NA,CAGGQGSTEAFF,TGTGCCGGGGGACAGGGTTCCACTGAAGCTTTCTTT
TRBD1,TRBV7-8,TRBJ1-2,NA,CASSTRTGGYGYTF,TGTGCCAGCAGCACAAGGACAGGAGGCTATGGCTACACCTTC
NA,TRBV5-6,TRBJ1-1,NA,CASSLWGVVTEAFF,TGTGCCAGCAGCTTGTGGGGCGTAGTCACTGAAGCTTTCTTT
TRBD1,TRBV27,TRBJ2-7,NA,CASSFSPYDRDAEQYF,TGTGCCAGCAGTTTTTCGCCCTATGACAGGGACGCGGAGCAGTACTTC
TRBD2,TRBV6-2/TRBV6-3,TRBJ2-5,NA,CASSYSGLALQETQYF,TGTGCCAGCAGTTACTCGGGACTAGCGCTCCAAGAGACCCAGTACTTC
NA,TRBV27,TRBJ1-2,NA,CASSLSPPEEGYGYTF,TGTGCCAGCAGTTTAAGCCCTCCTGAAGAGGGCTATGGCTACACCTTC
TRBD1,TRBV6-2/TRBV6-3,TRBJ1-1,NA,CASSFLDRALNTEAFF,TGTGCCAGCAGTTTTCTGGACAGGGCGTTGAACACTGAAGCTTTCTTT
TRBD2,TRBV27,TRBJ2-5,NA,CASTALWRGGETQYF,TGTGCCAGCACGGCTCTGTGGCGGGGAGGGGAGACCCAGTACTTC
NA,TRBV29-1,TRBJ2-1,NA,CSVASAEQFF,TGCAGCGTTGCAAGTGCTGAGCAGTTCTTC
NA,TRBV6-5,TRBJ1-1,NA,CASSPGLGGDTEAFF,TGTGCCAGCAGCCCTGGGCTGGGAGGGGATACTGAAGCTTTCTTT
NA,TRBV4-1,TRBJ2-4,NA,CASSQGQSWYF,TGCGCCAGCAGCCAAGGACAGTCATGGTACTTC